This T cell receptor (beta chain) comes out of a study of molecular identifiers for immune sequencing clone quantification. Previously described methods and listed TCR primers were used for bulk TCR libraries. TCRdb passed the PCR reads through MiXCR, listing each CDR3 protein once. The data contain about 510,000 distinct CDR3 sequences, roughly 26% of them seen just once; the ten biggest clones take up approximately 0.76%. Germline lookup yields CDR1 MGHRA and CDR2 YSYEKL. V lost 0 bases and J lost 3; bases outside the gene matches: 1. This CDR3 comprises 14 residues. This clonotype was recorded a few times. Its specificity is unknown. The study's findings and limits: Reportedly, one cell's Jurkat TCR RNA was detected within 1,200,000 naive CD8 cells. Identical barcode-sharing TCR molecules could lead to underestimated sizes for highly expanded clones.

This sequence joins TRBV4-1 and TRBJ1-2; 7 bases line up with TRBD1. The sequencing sample was made of naive CD8+ T cells from blood, with Jurkat cell RNA spiked in. As to subset: FACS-sorted CD8+CD4-CCR7+CD45RA+ naive T cells. This clonotype was sampled from a human donor in good health. Some libraries in this study had Jurkat cell RNA spiked in. The CDR3 sequence is CASSQDQGDYGYTF. CDR3 bases: TGCGCCAGCAGCCAAGATCAGGGGGACTATGGCTACACCTTC.